This entry lists 14 T cell receptor beta chains sequenced from one sample in a study of CD8 T cells in ankylosing spondylitis. TCRdb used MiXCR to reprocess the 5' RACE reads, holding one entry per CDR3 protein. Of 800,000 to 900,000 distinct CDR3 sequences detected, about 12% appear once; the ten largest clones hold roughly 0.51%. Study outcomes and limitations: Ankylosing spondylitis blood seemed to carry a telltale TCR beta motif made of several highly homologous variants.

Antigens for these TCRs are unknown. Sequenced: blood, either unsorted or a sorted T cell fraction (not recorded which). These receptor sequences come from a male donor with ankylosing spondylitis.

CDR3 protein: CSASGTAHTDTQYF. The CDR3 nucleotides read TGCAGTGCTTCCGGGACAGCACACACAGATACGCAGTATTTT. This chain links TRBV20-1 with TRBJ2-3, with 7 bases identical to TRBD1. Germline lookup yields CDR1 DFQATT and CDR2 SNEGSKA (reference sequence). Trimming cost V 5 bases and J 2 bases; bases outside gene matches: 7. The CDR3 is 14 amino acids.

Ten or more counts support this clonotype. The chain combines TRBV4-1 with TRBJ2-1; the match to TRBD2 covers 11 bases. Germline CDR1 reads MGHRA; CDR2 reads YSYEKL. With V trimmed by 5 bases and J by 4 bases, 7 bases remained unmatched. The length of the CDR3 is 16 residues. This CDR3 reads CASSSLSGRDYNEQFF. The CDR3 bases are TGCGCCAGCAGCTCGCTTAGCGGGAGGGATTACAATGAGCAGTTCTTC.

This clonotype was counted at least ten times. CDR3 DNA: TGTGCCAGCAGTCCCCAGGAGGGAACCTACTATGGCTACACCTTC. It specifies CASSPQEGTYYGYTF. The chain joins TRBV12-3 or TRBV12-4 to TRBJ1-2; D is unresolved. Trimming pared 5 bases from V and 3 bases from J, leaving 16 bases between. The CDR3 has 15 amino acids.

This clonotype has ten or more counts. The rearrangement joins TRBV29-1 to TRBJ2-3, with 10 nucleotides matching TRBD1. The CDR3 contains 14 residues. The V and J ends lost 7 bases and 0 bases, in that order; junction bases with no gene match: 4. Germline V lookup: CDR1 SQVTM, CDR2 ANQGSEA. CDR3 DNA sequence: TGCAGCGCCTGGGACAGGGGTAGCACAGATACGCAGTATTTT. Protein: CSAWDRGSTDTQYF.

This clonotype was counted at least ten times. The chain has TRBV10-3 and TRBJ1-5, with D maybe TRBD1 (6 bases). Looked up from germline, CDR1 is ENHRY and CDR2 is SYGVKD. CDR3 length: 14 amino acids. Trimming stripped 11 bases from V and 3 bases from J, with 17 bases between. The CDR3 DNA sequence: TGTGCCGCCAAGGGAGCAGGGGACAATCAGCCCCAGCATTTT. Amino acids: CAAKGAGDNQPQHF.

This clonotype was picked up many times. The chain carries TRBV7-9 and TRBJ1-1, with D unclear. There are 13 residues in the CDR3. The V and J ends lost 1 base and 3 bases respectively, with 6 bases between them. The germline V gene encodes CDR1 SEHNR and CDR2 FQNEAQ (reference sequence). Here the CDR3 reads CASSLVADTEAFF. The CDR3 region has the DNA TGTGCCAGCAGCTTAGTTGCGGACACTGAAGCTTTCTTT.

The chain combines TRBV20-1 with TRBJ1-1; D remains ambiguous. The CDR3 totals 13 residues. V lost 3 bases and J 1 base, leaving 9 bases between the germline ends. Germline lookup yields CDR1 DFQATT and CDR2 SNEGSKA (reference sequence). The CDR3, as DNA: TGCAGTGCTAGTGGCTACAAGAACACTGAAGCTTTCTTT. Protein: CSASGYKNTEAFF.

This clonotype has more than one count but fewer than ten. V usage is TRBV5-1 and J usage is TRBJ2-2; 11 bases are a match to TRBD2. The CDR3 consists of 19 residues. CDR1 and CDR2 from the germline V gene are SGHRS and YFSETQ. The ends lost 0 bases at V and 3 bases at J; junction bases unmatched: 10. The CDR3 here is CASSLVVAGGPEDTGELFF. For the CDR3, the DNA is TGCGCCAGCAGCTTGGTGGTAGCGGGAGGGCCGGAGGACACCGGGGAGCTGTTTTTT.

This clonotype was observed at least ten times. V is TRBV20-1 and J is TRBJ2-5; either TRBD1 or TRBD2 may supply D (5 bases each). Germline V gene lookup returns CDR1 DFQATT and CDR2 SNEGSKA (reference sequence). V shed 2 bases and J shed 4 bases, with 8 bases lying between them. The CDR3 runs 12 residues. CDR3 coding DNA: TGCAGTGCTAGATCCGGGGCAGAGACCCAGTACTTC. Its translation is CSARSGAETQYF.

The rearrangement uses TRBV20-1 and TRBJ2-7; TRBD2 matches 7 bases. Germline V lookup: CDR1 DFQATT, CDR2 SNEGSKA (reference sequence). The CDR3 length is 14 residues. The V gene end was trimmed by 2 bases and the J gene end by 7 bases; junction bases not matched to a gene: 11. The CDR3: CSARTGGLSSEQYF. The CDR3 nucleotides are TGCAGTGCTAGAACCGGGGGGTTGAGTTCGGAGCAGTACTTC.

The genes are TRBV20-1 and TRBJ2-7, with D perhaps given as TRBD1 or TRBD2 (5 bases each). V dropped 0 bases and J dropped 3 bases, with 12 bases sitting between them. There are 14 residues in the CDR3. CDR1 is DFQATT, CDR2 SNEGSKA, per germline (reference sequence). CDR3 in DNA: TGCAGTGCTAGAGATATTAGGGACGGCTACGAGCAGTACTTC. Its translation is CSARDIRDGYEQYF.

This clonotype has ten or more counts. This sequence joins TRBV12-3 or TRBV12-4 and TRBJ2-7, with D perhaps TRBD1 (5 bases). This CDR3 comprises 13 residues. The V and J ends lost 5 bases and 2 bases respectively, with 10 bases between them. CDR3 region: CASSPTAPYEQYF. The CDR3 DNA follows: TGTGCCAGCAGTCCGACAGCCCCCTACGAGCAGTACTTC.

This rearrangement joins TRBV29-1 to TRBJ2-5; 7 bases match TRBD1. From germline, CDR1 is SQVTM and CDR2 ANQGSEA. CDR3 length: 14 residues. The V and J ends lost 2 bases and 1 base, in that order; junction bases with no gene match: 4. The CDR3 reads CSVERAGGQETQYF. The DNA of the CDR3 is TGCAGCGTTGAAAGGGCAGGGGGCCAAGAGACCCAGTACTTC.

This chain uses TRBV10-3 with TRBJ2-3; 8 bases are a match to TRBD1. This CDR3 is built from 19 residues. The ends lost 6 bases at V and 7 bases at J; junction bases unmatched: 24. CDR1 is ENHRY and CDR2 is SYGVKD in the germline V gene. Written as DNA, the CDR3 is TGTGCCATCAGGCCCGGGACAGGCCCTGCGGGTGCACGATCGAATACGCAGTATTTT. It encodes CAIRPGTGPAGARSNTQYF.